This T cell receptor beta chain was identified in a study of cytomegalovirus exposure and HLA in healthy donors. Regarding this clone: Antigen specificity is unknown. Other DNA sequences within the sample encode an identical CDR3.

Trimming removed 3 bases at V and 1 base at J, with 14 bases between. The CDR3 totals 16 residues. CDR1 is SGHDT and CDR2 is YYEEEE in the germline V gene. This donor lacks a recorded CMV serostatus. Overall study findings and caveats: Later on, a genetic analysis was performed. It linked a missense variant in DCLRE1C with V- and J-gene trimming of TCR beta.

13 Jbeta primers and 60 Vbeta primers were used for the PCR. Assay used: immunoSEQ multiplex PCR; TCRdb lists only in-frame clones, some missing. Among approximately 140,000 clones listed, about 76% were seen once. This clonotype was obtained from a human donor in good health. The specimen sequenced was PBMCs. The chain couples TRBV5-6 to TRBJ2-1; D possibly corresponds to TRBD2 (6 bases). CDR3 amino acids: CASSSTRTGSYNEQFF. Written as DNA, the CDR3 is TGTGCCAGCAGCTCGACTAGGACTGGGTCCTACAATGAGCAGTTCTTC.